These T cell receptor beta chains were read from a single sample in a study of OX40 agonist ivuxolimab in advanced cancers. Here immunoSEQ multiplex PCR was the method, and the copy in TCRdb shows in-frame clones only, minus some. The sample contains about 60,000 clones, about 90% of which appear only once. Sequencing used CD4+ or CD8+ T cells sorted from blood, obtained in a trial of the OX40 agonist ivuxolimab. These receptors all stem from an adult with an advanced solid tumor such as melanoma, head and neck, liver or kidney cancer. CDR3s leave out the opening cysteine and the closing phenylalanine or tryptophan. Size is omitted from some rows. Given values are once, few, many or a class for expanded clones.

abundance: .
j_gene: TRBJ2-7
v_gene: TRBV6-6
CDR3aa: ASKTRDSSYEQY

abundance: .
j_gene: TRBJ1-1
v_gene: TRBV28
CDR3aa: ASSPHQGASTEAF

abundance: .
j_gene: TRBJ2-7
v_gene: TRBV5-4
CDR3aa: ASSPEGLLGSEQY

abundance: .
j_gene: TRBJ2-2
v_gene: TRBV19
CDR3aa: ATARPNIGELF

abundance: .
j_gene: TRBJ2-2
v_gene: TRBV5-1
CDR3aa: ASSALNRGTGELF

abundance: .
j_gene: TRBJ1-4
v_gene: TRBV9
CDR3aa: ASSVATGRTDEKLF

abundance: .
j_gene: TRBJ1-4
v_gene: TRBV30
CDR3aa: AWSAGTGGEKLF

abundance: .
j_gene: TRBJ1-5
v_gene: TRBV6-5
CDR3aa: ASSLGQGSNQPQH

abundance: .
j_gene: TRBJ2-3
v_gene: TRBV28
CDR3aa: ASSPLLLTSGRVDTQY

abundance: once
j_gene: TRBJ2-5
v_gene: TRBV29-1
CDR3aa: SVGSAETQY

abundance: .
j_gene: TRBJ2-1
v_gene: TRBV5-1
CDR3aa: ASSSIAGSSYNEQF

abundance: .
j_gene: TRBJ2-7
v_gene: TRBV6-1
CDR3aa: ASTSGSSYEQY

abundance: .
j_gene: TRBJ1-2
v_gene: TRBV14
CDR3aa: ASSQVSGGGYGYT

abundance: once
j_gene: TRBJ2-1
v_gene: TRBV4-2
CDR3aa: ASSLDGTSLNEQF

abundance: .
j_gene: TRBJ2-1
v_gene: TRBV5-1
CDR3aa: ASSIDFSGRESSYNEQF

abundance: .
j_gene: TRBJ2-6
v_gene: TRBV2
CDR3aa: ASSKGQGLSGANVLT

abundance: .
j_gene: TRBJ2-7
v_gene: TRBV27
CDR3aa: ASSPLDRRRSYEQY

abundance: .
j_gene: TRBJ1-5
v_gene: TRBV30
CDR3aa: AWRGQGARQPQH

abundance: .
j_gene: TRBJ2-7
v_gene: TRBV7-9
CDR3aa: ASSSGHYYEQY

abundance: .
j_gene: TRBJ2-1
v_gene: TRBV9
CDR3aa: ASSVGLAGVSNEQF

abundance: .
j_gene: TRBJ1-1
v_gene: TRBV4-2
CDR3aa: ASSQEGYNAAEAF

abundance: .
j_gene: TRBJ1-5
v_gene: TRBV5-6
CDR3aa: ASSLAGGNQPQH

abundance: .
j_gene: TRBJ1-2
v_gene: TRBV5-1
CDR3aa: ASRTGGKGYT

abundance: .
j_gene: TRBJ2-7
v_gene: TRBV18
CDR3aa: ASSPQASGSAEQY

abundance: .
j_gene: TRBJ2-1
v_gene: TRBV9
CDR3aa: ASSIGAGVDNEQF

abundance: once
j_gene: TRBJ1-2
v_gene: TRBV4-1
CDR3aa: ASSQPWARANYGYT

abundance: .
j_gene: TRBJ1-5
v_gene: TRBV19
CDR3aa: ASRVGQNDQPQH

abundance: .
j_gene: TRBJ1-2
v_gene: TRBV6-6
CDR3aa: ASTGGQDFYYGYT

abundance: .
j_gene: TRBJ2-3
v_gene: TRBV11-2
CDR3aa: ASSSLPVSTDTQY

abundance: .
j_gene: TRBJ2-7
v_gene: TRBV5-4
CDR3aa: ASSLRSGGYEQY

abundance: .
j_gene: TRBJ1-5
v_gene: TRBV6-1
CDR3aa: ASSALPDRNSNQPQH

abundance: .
j_gene: TRBJ1-3
v_gene: TRBV19
CDR3aa: ASSILRSAGEGNTIY

abundance: .
j_gene: TRBJ2-7
v_gene: TRBV27
CDR3aa: ASSKDRRSGSSSSYEQY

abundance: .
j_gene: TRBJ2-7
v_gene: TRBV28
CDR3aa: ATRLAGGLQY

abundance: .
j_gene: TRBJ2-7
v_gene: TRBV9
CDR3aa: ASSVLYEQY

abundance: .
j_gene: TRBJ2-1
v_gene: TRBV28
CDR3aa: ASSFPGGRPVQF

abundance: once
j_gene: TRBJ2-3
v_gene: TRBV7-8
CDR3aa: ASSLPRTRADTQY

abundance: .
j_gene: TRBJ2-7
v_gene: TRBV10-2
CDR3aa: ASRDAGSSYEQY

abundance: .
j_gene: TRBJ1-4
v_gene: TRBV7-8
CDR3aa: ASSLASTRATNEKLF

abundance: .
j_gene: TRBJ2-2
v_gene: TRBV7-2
CDR3aa: ASSSGRNTGELF

abundance: .
j_gene: TRBJ2-1
v_gene: TRBV6-6
CDR3aa: ASSSPEIDNEQF

abundance: once
j_gene: TRBJ2-6
v_gene: TRBV5-4
CDR3aa: ASSRRSSGANVLT

abundance: .
j_gene: TRBJ2-7
v_gene: TRBV4-1
CDR3aa: ASSRDRDSYEQY

abundance: .
j_gene: TRBJ2-7
v_gene: TRBV15
CDR3aa: ATSKDGLAQYEQY